This record covers a single TCR beta chain. Its specificity is unknown. Every contributor of samples was a Caucasian grown-up residing in Nashville, Tennessee. This entry belongs to a study of shared clonotypes between healthy human individuals. The assay ran at deep level. Assay used: immunoSEQ multiplex PCR; TCRdb lists only in-frame clones, some missing. The table has 300,000 to 400,000 clones, around four fifths seen once; the top ten hold 8.5% to 12%. Study-level results: Naive CD4 clonotypes were shared across a few donors at about 5%. Expectations were that clonotype sharing among donors would be affected by sequencing depth.

Germline V gene lookup returns CDR1 MDHEN and CDR2 SYDVKM. The V and J ends lost 5 bases and 7 bases respectively, with 14 bases between them. This CDR3 region has 13 residues. The sequenced material came from memory CD4+ T cells sorted from blood. Specified subset: CD45RA-negative fraction. The sequence derives from a man under 40 in good health. The gene calls are TRBV28 and TRBJ1-2; D is ambiguous. The CDR3 bases are TGTGCCAGCAGTCTGCTTGTTTTCGGTGGCTACACCTTC. Its protein product is CASSLLVFGGYTF.